The 10 T cell receptor beta chains in this list originate from one sample, sequenced in a study of beta chain features in type 1 diabetes. Overall study findings and caveats: Shorter TCRB CDR3s, moderately but significantly so, marked every one of the four CD4+ subsets in Type 1 diabetes patients.

Their antigens are not known. The isolated RNA, all of it, was reverse transcribed, so expressed TCRB transcripts were what got sequenced. Sequencing was performed with immunoSEQ multiplex PCR; in TCRdb, only in-frame clones are kept and a portion is missing. The sample has some 370,000 clones; 8% to 10% are singletons. Sequenced sample: central memory CD4+ T cells from blood. The receptor source for this set is a man aged 25-45 years with type 1 diabetes.

The sample holds a few counts of this clone. The genes are TRBV11-1 and TRBJ2-7; D gene uncertain. The ends were cut back, 4 bases at V and 2 bases at J, with 9 bases in the middle. This CDR3 is 13 amino acids long. Germline loops: CDR1 SGHAT, CDR2 FQDESV (reference sequence). The CDR3, as DNA: TGTGCCAGCAGCTCTTACACTCCCTACGAGCAGTACTTC. Its translation: CASSSYTPYEQYF. The full variable domain, in which reference TRBV11-1 and TRBJ2-7 provide the parts outside the CDR3, is EAEVAQSPRYKITEKSQAVAFWCDPISGHATLYWYRQILGQGPELLVQFQDESVVDDSQLPKDRFSAERLKGVDSTLKIQPAELGDSAMYLCASSSYTPYEQYFGPGTRLTVT.

This clone was picked up a small number of times. This rearrangement joins TRBV6-1 to TRBJ1-5; 9 nucleotides agree with TRBD1. The CDR3 sequence is 15 residues long. Germline lookup yields CDR1 MNHNS and CDR2 SASEGT. Trimming at V came to 5 bases and at J to 5 bases, leaving 7 bases not matched to a gene. Written as DNA, the CDR3 is TGTGCCAGCAGTAGGTTGGGACAGGGTTATCAGCCCCAGCATTTT. This encodes CASSRLGQGYQPQHF.

The J gene is TRBJ2-5, the V gene TRBV11-3; D may be TRBD1 (7 bases). This CDR3 has 15 amino acids. V was pared by 0 bases and J by 1 base, with 9 bases between. CDR1 and CDR2 from the germline V gene are SGHNT and YENEEA. The CDR3 sequence: CASSLDQGGQETQYF. In nucleotides, the CDR3 is TGTGCCAGCAGCTTAGACCAGGGGGGCCAAGAGACCCAGTACTTC.

Points on this clone: At the DNA level, this CDR3 is encoded by other sequences in the same sample as well. The CDR3 nucleotides read TGCGCCAGCAGCTCCCAGGGGGCGAACACTGAAGCTTTCTTT. Translated: CASSSQGANTEAFF. This rearrangement joins TRBV5-1 to TRBJ1-1; 8 nucleotides match TRBD1. The CDR3 is 14 amino acids. Germline loops: CDR1 SGHRS, CDR2 YFSETQ. The V and J ends lost 3 bases and 1 base, in that order; junction bases with no gene match: 2.

This clone was detected ten times or more. The rearrangement joins TRBV5-1 to TRBJ2-3; D not certain. There are 13 residues in the CDR3. Germline V lookup: CDR1 SGHRS, CDR2 YFSETQ. Trimming took 4 bases from V and 5 from J, leaving 11 bases between them. The CDR3 region has the DNA TGCGCCAGCAGCCCCCTAGGTGGAGATACGCAGTATTTT. Its translation: CASSPLGGDTQYF.

The V gene is TRBV11-3, the J gene TRBJ2-3, with D unresolved. The CDR3 is 13 amino acids. Germline assignment: CDR1 SGHNT and CDR2 YENEEA. Deletions cut 4 bases from V and 2 bases from J, with 7 bases between. This CDR3 reads CASSWKATDTQYF. CDR3 DNA sequence: TGTGCCAGCAGCTGGAAGGCCACAGATACGCAGTATTTT.

The V gene is TRBV19, the J gene TRBJ1-1; D is ambiguous. This CDR3 is built from 15 residues. The germline V and J ends were trimmed by 5 bases and 1 base, with 14 bases remaining between them. The V gene's germline CDR1 is LNHDA and CDR2 SQIVND (reference sequence). The CDR3 DNA reads TGTGCCAGTAGTTCCCCGGGAGGCGCGAACACTGAAGCTTTCTTT. Encoded protein: CASSSPGGANTEAFF.

The V and J genes are TRBV5-1 and TRBJ1-5; D perhaps matches TRBD1 (5 bases). Germline V lookup: CDR1 SGHRS, CDR2 YFSETQ. This CDR3 contains 14 residues. V dropped 5 bases and J dropped 6 bases, with 15 bases sitting between them. In DNA, the CDR3 is TGCGCCAGCAGAGATATACCAGGGACTCAGCCCCAGCATTTT. It codes for CASRDIPGTQPQHF.

This clone was counted between two and nine times. The J gene is TRBJ1-1, the V gene TRBV29-1, with 9 bases aligning to TRBD1. V shed 7 bases and J 6 bases; nucleotides not matched to a gene: 12. The germline CDR1 and CDR2 sequences are SQVTM and ANQGSEA. This CDR3 has 14 amino acids. CDR3 nucleotide sequence: TGCAGCGCCGGGCCGACAGGGGGTACAGCTGAAGCTTTCTTT. Encoded protein: CSAGPTGGTAEAFF.

This clone was recorded at least ten times. Other nucleotide sequences from this sample produce the same CDR3. V gene TRBV10-3 combines with J gene TRBJ2-3; 10 bases agree with TRBD2. The CDR3 spans 16 residues. CDR1 is ENHRY, CDR2 SYGVKD, per germline. Germline trimming cut 4 bases from V and 1 base from J; bases unmatched to any gene: 5. In DNA, the CDR3 is TGTGCCATCAGTGGGGGCGGACTAGCGGGCACAGATACGCAGTATTTT. Its protein product is CAISGGGLAGTDTQYF.